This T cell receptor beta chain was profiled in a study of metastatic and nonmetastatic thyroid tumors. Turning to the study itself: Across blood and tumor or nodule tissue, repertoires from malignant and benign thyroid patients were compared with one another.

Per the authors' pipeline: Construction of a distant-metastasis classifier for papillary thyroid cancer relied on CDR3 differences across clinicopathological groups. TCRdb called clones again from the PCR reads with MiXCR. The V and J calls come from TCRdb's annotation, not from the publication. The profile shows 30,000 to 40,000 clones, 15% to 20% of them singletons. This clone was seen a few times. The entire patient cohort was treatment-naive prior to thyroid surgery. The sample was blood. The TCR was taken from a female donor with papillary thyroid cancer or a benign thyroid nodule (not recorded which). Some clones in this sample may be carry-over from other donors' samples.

CDR3 bases: TGTGCCAGCATCAATCGGGCTAGCGGGATGGATGAGCAGTTCTTC. It codes for CASINRASGMDEQFF. The V and J genes are TRBV12-3 or TRBV12-4 and TRBJ2-1; TRBD2 matches at 9 bases. The CDR3 length is 15 residues. With 7 bases clipped from V and 8 bases from J, the junction kept 12 bases outside the gene matches.